Listed below are T cell receptor beta chains from one sample, sequenced in a study of blood T cells in healthy people across ages. From the 5' RACE reads, TCRdb called clonotypes with MiXCR, one entry per CDR3 protein. The table includes 1.8 million or so distinct CDR3 sequences, more than 35% detected once. Sequences were obtained from blood. The receptors here all came from a human donor in good health. Both conserved end residues are part of each CDR3.

j_call cdr3_length v_call cdr3_aa
TRBJ1-5 14 TRBV6-2/TRBV6-3 CASSYARDNQPQHF
TRBJ1-5 15 TRBV12-3/TRBV12-4 CASSQLNPQNQPQHF
TRBJ2-6 17 TRBV15 CATSSGLTGTGANVLTF
TRBJ1-2 15 TRBV6-2/TRBV6-3 CASSRWTGGLGGYTF
TRBJ2-7 15 TRBV12-3/TRBV12-4 CASSGLGGWSYEQYF
TRBJ1-4 15 TRBV28 CASSTPGATNEKLFF
TRBJ2-7 19 TRBV7-2 CASSLETSGGAPSSYEQYF
TRBJ1-1 16 TRBV4-1 CASSLNRGTMDTEAFF
TRBJ2-6 18 TRBV6-2/TRBV6-3 CASSYSPPGFAGANVLTF
TRBJ2-5 14 TRBV20-1 CSASSPDPTPEQYF
TRBJ2-3 15 TRBV20-1 CSASHRGVITDTQYF
TRBJ1-2 13 TRBV29-1 CSVEGVGDYGYTF
TRBJ2-1 14 TRBV6-5 CASRSGTAYNEQFF
TRBJ1-5 20 TRBV10-3 CAISEMGGWGRETSNQPQHF
TRBJ1-1 14 TRBV7-9 CASSLFAENTEAFF
TRBJ1-2 14 TRBV2 CASSEGQGRSGYTF
TRBJ2-5 15 TRBV12-3/TRBV12-4 CASTVGGGTQETQYF
TRBJ1-1 13 TRBV29-1 CSVCRESCTEAFF
TRBJ1-6 16 TRBV4-3 CASSQDGSGVNSPLHF
TRBJ1-2 15 TRBV27 CASSLLPPGNYGYTF
TRBJ1-2 15 TRBV15 CATSRDPGRSYGYTF
TRBJ2-3 13 TRBV29-1 CSVEDSQDETQYF
TRBJ1-4 15 TRBV30 CAWSAGVATNEKRFF
TRBJ1-6 16 TRBV5-5 CASSLGRGGPSSPLHF
TRBJ1-1 11 TRBV7-9 CASTSRVETFF
TRBJ2-3 16 TRBV5-1 CASSLSSGGPWDTQYF
TRBJ2-7 13 TRBV29-1 CSVGSSVRYEQYF
TRBJ1-2 16 TRBV9 CASTAEQGGVLRGYTF
TRBJ2-7 15 TRBV7-2 CASSLGWDRFYEQYF
TRBJ2-7 14 TRBV12-3/TRBV12-4 CASSFPGESSEQYF
TRBJ2-1 14 TRBV4-3 CASSQFITDDEQFF
TRBJ2-1 14 TRBV29-1 CSVVRASSYNEQFF
TRBJ2-4 16 TRBV20-1 CSASSRDSEAINIQYF
TRBJ2-3 15 TRBV7-2 CASSLGTGGQDTQYF
TRBJ1-5 17 TRBV6-2/TRBV6-3 CASSPGTGFQGNQPQHF
TRBJ1-4 13 TRBV10-3 CATSDRENEKLFF
TRBJ2-1 13 TRBV12-3/TRBV12-4 CASSLSDGNEQFF
TRBJ1-5 15 TRBV7-9 CASSLRGGGEQPQHF
TRBJ2-1 14 TRBV29-1 CSVSGTGVYNEQFF
TRBJ2-7 15 TRBV5-1 CASSLEQGPYYEQYF
TRBJ1-6 15 TRBV20-1 CSARDRRQGSSPLHF
TRBJ2-7 17 TRBV4-3 CASSHRPGQAEIYEQYF
TRBJ2-5 13 TRBV5-1 CASSPGLVQTQYF
TRBJ1-5 13 TRBV20-1 CSARDNPNQPQHF
TRBJ2-4 14 TRBV7-3 CASSLTPISNIQYF
TRBJ2-7 14 TRBV10-3 CAIRDSVSSYEQYF
TRBJ1-4 14 TRBV20-1 CSARDRGGFEKLFF
TRBJ2-7 13 TRBV12-3/TRBV12-4 CASSYTATYEQYF